This T cell receptor beta chain came from a study of cytomegalovirus exposure and HLA in healthy donors. The protocol was immunoSEQ multiplex PCR, while the TCRdb copy is restricted to in-frame clones and leaves out a portion. The sample records tens of thousands of clones, 95% being singletons. The germline V gene has CDR1 SGHDN and CDR2 FVKESK. V lost 4 bases and J lost 2, with 8 bases in between. The CDR3 extends over 13 amino acids. This receptor was identified in a woman aged 18 to 35 in good health and CMV-seropositive. The V call is TRBV14, the J call TRBJ1-1; D call uncertain. The source material was PBMCs. CDR3 residues: CASSRTLNTEAFF. The CDR3 DNA reads as TGTGCCAGCAGCCGGACTCTCAACACTGAAGCTTTCTTT.